This T cell receptor beta chain came from a study of blood T cells in healthy people across ages. Combining a sample-barcoded 5' primer with a J-beta primer mix, a second PCR ran for roughly 7 to 11 cycles. A tag from a template-switch adaptor with 12 random nucleotides marked each cDNA molecule. TCRdb reprocessed the 5' RACE reads with MiXCR, giving one entry per CDR3 protein. The sample has roughly 1 million distinct CDR3 sequences, less than 25% seen once. A few counts support this clonotype. In addition, the sample was reused for a study of T cells of mothers and their children.

Sequenced: blood. This clonotype was obtained from a girl aged 2-15 years in good health.

The CDR3 DNA reads TGCAGCGTTGAGCAGATGAACACTGAAGCTTTCTTT. Translation gives CSVEQMNTEAFF. The chain carries TRBV29-1 and TRBJ1-1, with D uncertain. The V end was cut by 3 bases, the J end by 0 bases, with 5 bases between. This CDR3 is 12 amino acids long. Germline V gives CDR1 SQVTM, CDR2 ANQGSEA.